The 19 T cell receptor beta chains below come from one sample, sequenced in a study of regulatory T cells in long-lasting Graves disease. For TCR beta, libraries came from iRepertoire HTBI primers and Arm-PCR of CDR3 regions. TCRdb independently ran MiXCR on the multiplex PCR reads; one entry per CDR3 protein. The sample has approximately 540,000 distinct CDR3 sequences, around 11% seen once. The time point was: newly diagnosed GD, antithyroid drugs for less than 3 months. Construction of the TCR library relied on RNA isolated from PBMCs. These same data were also listed under a study on T cells in Graves' hyperthyroidism and ophthalmopathy.

Sequenced material: peripheral blood mononuclear cells (PBMCs), taken at new diagnosis, from a patient treated with antithyroid drugs. All receptors come from a young woman with Graves disease.

The table lists this clonotype with a few counts. The V gene is TRBV15, the J gene TRBJ2-2; 10 bases line up with TRBD2. Germline V CDR1 and CDR2: LNHNV, YYDKDF (reference sequence). This CDR3 contains 14 residues. The trim removed 9 bases at V and 5 bases at J, leaving 6 bases unmatched. CDR3 coding DNA: TGTGCCACGGCAAGCGGGGGGGGGACCGGGGAGCTGTTTTTT. Translating it yields CATASGGGTGELFF.

V and J are TRBV6-1 and TRBJ2-2; 9 bases fit TRBD2. Trimming cost V 6 bases and J 2 bases; bases outside gene matches: 4. The CDR3 has 15 residues. Germline V CDR1 and CDR2: MNHNS, SASEGT. CDR3 amino acids: CASSWTSVNTGELFF. CDR3 coding DNA: TGTGCCAGCAGCTGGACTAGCGTTAACACCGGGGAGCTGTTTTTT.

CDR3 protein: CATGQASTDTQYF. In DNA, the CDR3 is TGTGCCACTGGACAAGCAAGCACAGATACGCAGTATTTT. J is TRBJ2-3 and V is TRBV19; TRBD1 might be the D (5 bases). The CDR3 extends over 13 amino acids. The germline V and J ends were trimmed by 10 bases and 0 bases, with 11 bases remaining between them. From germline, CDR1 is LNHDA and CDR2 SQIVND (reference sequence).

This clonotype was counted at least ten times. The rearrangement joins TRBV11-1 to TRBJ2-7; no definite D call. The V gene lost 4 bases and the J gene lost 2 bases, with 15 bases spanning the gap. Germline V CDR1 and CDR2: SGHAT, FQDESV (reference sequence). This CDR3 has 15 amino acids. The DNA for the CDR3 is TGTGCCAGCAGCTCGGACGGATTGGGAACCTACGAGCAGTACTTC. It translates to CASSSDGLGTYEQYF.

This clonotype was seen ten or more times. The chain joins TRBV19 to TRBJ1-5; no clear D. Trimming left V 0 bases short and J 3 bases short, with 3 bases between. Germline-derived CDR1 and CDR2 are LNHDA and SQIVND (reference sequence). This CDR3 has 13 amino acids. CDR3 sequence reads: CASSIDPNQPQHF. The CDR3 nucleotides are TGTGCCAGTAGTATAGATCCCAATCAGCCCCAGCATTTT.

This clonotype occurred a few times. This rearrangement joins TRBV11-2 to TRBJ2-2, with 11 bases identical to TRBD2. The V gene end was trimmed by 6 bases and the J gene end by 5 bases; junction bases not matched to a gene: 17. CDR3 length equals 19 residues. The germline CDR1 and CDR2 sequences are SGHAT and FQNNGV. In DNA, the CDR3 is TGTGCCAGCAGTTCAGACTCCCGACTAGCGGGAAGAAGTACCGGGGAGCTGTTTTTT. Translation gives CASSSDSRLAGRSTGELFF.

This clonotype was counted many times. The chain is built from TRBV9 and TRBJ2-1, with 7 bases aligning to TRBD1. Germline V lookup: CDR1 SGDLS, CDR2 YYNGEE. J gave up 4 bases and V 4 bases, and 11 bases lay outside the gene matches. The CDR3 is made up of 16 amino acids. CDR3 residues: CASSPRPGGGYNEQFF. CDR3 DNA sequence: TGTGCCAGCAGCCCACGACCAGGGGGTGGGTACAATGAGCAGTTCTTC. The full variable domain, with the rest looked up from reference TRBV9 and TRBJ2-1, is DSGVTQTPKHLITATGQRVTLRCSPRSGDLSVYWYQQSLDQGLQFLIQYYNGEERAKGNILERFSAQQFPDLHSELNLSSLELGDSALYFCASSPRPGGGYNEQFFGPGTRLTVL.

This clonotype was seen repeatedly, ten times or more. The V gene is TRBV3-1, the J gene TRBJ2-1; the D is unclear. V lost 1 base, J lost 10 bases, and 11 bases lay in between. The CDR3 extends over 13 amino acids. CDR1 LGHDT and CDR2 YNNKEL come from the germline V gene (reference sequence). For the CDR3, the DNA is TGTGCCAGCAGCCAAGGTCAGAGCACCGAGCAGTTCTTC. Translation: CASSQGQSTEQFF.

Concerning this clonotype: A far larger clone is off by one base, so a read error is likely. The CDR3 spells CATCGGRGAGDTQYF. The DNA of the CDR3 is TGTGCCACCTGCGGGGGACGGGGGGCTGGAGATACGCAGTATTTT. The chain links TRBV11-2 to TRBJ2-3; D perhaps matches TRBD2 (7 bases). V shed 10 bases and J shed 5 bases, with 22 bases lying between them. Germline V gene data show CDR1 as SGHAT and CDR2 as FQNNGV. CDR3 length: 15 residues.

This clonotype occurred a few times. The CDR3 DNA sequence: TGCAGTGCCTCGGGACAGGCGGGGAAGACCTATAATTCACCCCTCCACTTT. Translated: CSASGQAGKTYNSPLHF. The rearrangement joins TRBV20-1 to TRBJ1-6, with TRBD1 identical over 8 bases. The V gene end was trimmed by 6 bases and the J gene end by 2 bases; junction bases not matched to a gene: 12. The CDR3 spans 17 residues. Germline V gene lookup returns CDR1 DFQATT and CDR2 SNEGSKA (reference sequence).

This clonotype was recorded at least ten times. The chain combines TRBV7-2 with TRBJ1-2; 10 bases fit TRBD1. The CDR3 has 14 residues. V lost 5 bases, J lost 5 bases, and 5 bases stayed unmatched. Germline V gene sequence: CDR1 SGHTA, CDR2 FQGNSA. The CDR3 loop is CASSPDRGSYGYTF. CDR3 nucleotides: TGTGCCAGCAGCCCGGACAGGGGGTCTTATGGCTACACCTTC.

About this clonotype: Possible read error: a much larger clone is one base away. This chain joins TRBV19 and TRBJ2-1, with a weak D call TRBD2 (6 bases). CDR1 is LNHDA, CDR2 SQIVND, per germline (reference sequence). The CDR3 contains 13 residues. CDR3 sequence reads: CASSIDAGIEQLF. The CDR3 DNA is TGTGCCAGTAGTATAGATGCGGGGATTGAGCAGTTATTC. The full variable domain, its missing parts supplied by reference TRBV19 and TRBJ2-1, is DGGITQSPKYLFRKEGQNVTLSCEQNLNHDAMYWYRQDPGQGLRLIYYSQIVNDFQKGDIAEGYSVSREKKESFPLTVTSAQKNPTAFYLCASSIDAGIEQLFGPGTRLTVL.

This clonotype was seen repeatedly, ten times or more. The CDR3: CASRKDRAAFSNQPQHF. As DNA, the CDR3 is TGTGCCAGCAGGAAGGACAGGGCGGCCTTTAGCAATCAGCCCCAGCATTTT. J is TRBJ1-5 and V is TRBV6-1; TRBD1 matches 8 bases. V lost 6 bases to trimming and J lost 0 bases; unmatched junction nucleotides: 10. The length of the CDR3 is 17 residues. Germline V lookup: CDR1 MNHNS, CDR2 SASEGT.

The genes are TRBV10-3 and TRBJ1-5; tentatively, D is TRBD1 (5 bases). Trimming pared 4 bases from V and 1 base from J, leaving 11 bases between. The CDR3 sequence is 15 residues long. Germline-derived CDR1 and CDR2 are ENHRY and SYGVKD. CDR3 in DNA: TGTGCCATCAGTGGGTGGGGGGTCAGCAATCAGCCCCAGCATTTT. This translates into CAISGWGVSNQPQHF.

Ten or more counts support this clonotype. This chain connects TRBV11-2 to TRBJ2-3; a possible D gene is TRBD1 (5 bases). Trimming shortened V by 5 bases and J by 4 bases, and 16 bases separated the two germline ends. This CDR3 comprises 15 residues. Germline V gives CDR1 SGHAT, CDR2 FQNNGV. CDR3 amino acids: CASSPFFGAADTQYF. The CDR3, as DNA: TGTGCCAGCAGCCCTTTCTTTGGGGCCGCAGATACGCAGTATTTT.

This clonotype was counted ten times or more. The chain combines TRBV9 with TRBJ1-6; tentatively, D is TRBD1 (5 bases). With 0 bases removed from V and 7 bases from J, the gap between germline ends came to 11 bases. This CDR3 is 15 amino acids long. Germline CDR1 is SGDLS and CDR2 is YYNGEE. The CDR3 region has the DNA TGTGCCAGCAGCGTAGAGGGGAATCGGAATTCACCCCTCCACTTT. Translated, it gives CASSVEGNRNSPLHF.

This clonotype was detected many times. The chain employs TRBV4-2 and TRBJ1-2; TRBD1 matches at 7 bases. The V gene's germline CDR1 is LGHNA and CDR2 YNFKEQ. V lost 6 bases, J lost 4 bases, and 11 bases stayed unmatched. The CDR3 covers 15 residues. CDR3: CASRVGTDAIYGYTF. In DNA, the CDR3 is TGTGCCAGCAGGGTCGGGACAGACGCGATCTATGGCTACACCTTC.

This clonotype turned up a few times. This is likely an artifact of a read error, given a far larger clone one base away. This sequence joins TRBV10-3 and TRBJ2-7, with 10 positions matching TRBD2. CDR3 size: 13 residues. Germline V gene sequence: CDR1 ENHRY, CDR2 SYGVKD. V lost 10 bases to trimming and J lost 7 bases; unmatched junction nucleotides: 10. The CDR3 DNA reads as TGTGCCACCAGGACTAGCGGATACAATGAGCAGTACTTC. It codes for CATRTSGYNEQYF.

This chain connects TRBV10-3 to TRBJ2-1, with D possibly matching TRBD2 (5 bases). This CDR3 spans 16 amino acids. The V gene lost 6 bases and the J gene lost 2 bases, with 17 bases spanning the gap. Germline values: CDR1 ENHRY, CDR2 SYGVKD. DNA for the CDR3: TGTGCCATCAGCGGGGATCAGGCCCCCGCCTACAATGAGCAGTTCTTC. This sequence encodes CAISGDQAPAYNEQFF.